One and the same sample provided the 16 T cell receptor beta chains below, sequenced in a study of blood T cell repertoires in COVID-19. Sequencing was performed with immunoSEQ multiplex PCR; in TCRdb, only in-frame clones are kept and a portion is missing. The sample contains roughly 59,000 clones, around four fifths of which appear only once. The sequencing sample was made of peripheral blood. The receptors shown here come from a woman aged 80 or over with acute or convalescent COVID-19.

The V gene is TRBV12-3 or TRBV12-4, the J gene TRBJ2-5; 13 bases are a match to TRBD2. CDR3 size: 13 residues. Unmatched junction bases numbered 8, after V lost 6 bases and J lost 13 bases. The CDR3 nucleotides are TGTGCCAGCAGCCTCGGACTAGCGGGGGAGCGGTACTTC. This gives the protein CASSLGLAGERYF.

This sequence joins TRBV27 and TRBJ2-2; TRBD2 aligns across 8 bases. V trimming: 3 bases; J trimming: 3 bases; junction bases outside the gene matches: 15. From germline, CDR1 is MNHEY and CDR2 SMNVEV (reference sequence). The CDR3 contains 19 residues. This CDR3 reads CASSFRLAGKVGDTGELFF. DNA of the CDR3: TGTGCCAGCAGTTTTCGTTTAGCGGGGAAGGTTGGCGACACCGGGGAGCTGTTTTTT.

V usage is TRBV28 and J usage is TRBJ1-5; D uncertain. This CDR3 has 12 amino acids. V dropped 3 bases and J dropped 9 bases, with 9 bases sitting between them. CDR1 MDHEN and CDR2 SYDVKM come from the germline V gene. The CDR3 DNA sequence: TGTGCCAGCAGTTTGGGGAGTGTGCCCCAGCATTTT. Translation gives CASSLGSVPQHF.

The rearrangement uses TRBV7-3 and TRBJ2-7; TRBD1 might be the D (6 bases). The CDR3 extends over 16 amino acids. V was cut by 2 bases and J by 0 bases, with 14 bases left in between. Germline V gene sequence: CDR1 SGHTA, CDR2 FQGTGA. The CDR3 spells CASSLPGHCSSYEQYF. CDR3 sequence (DNA): TGTGCCAGCAGCTTACCGGGACACTGCAGCTCCTACGAGCAGTACTTC. Supplemented by reference TRBV7-3 and TRBJ2-7, the full variable domain reads GAGVSQTPSNKVTEKGKYVELRCDPISGHTALYWYRQSLGQGPEFLIYFQGTGAADDSGLPNDRFFAVRPEGSVSTLKIQRTERGDSAVYLCASSLPGHCSSYEQYFGPGTRLTVT.

The V and J genes are TRBV25-1 and TRBJ2-7, with TRBD1 identical over 7 bases. Trimming cost V 6 bases and J 6 bases; bases outside gene matches: 5. Germline loops: CDR1 MGHDK, CDR2 SYGVNS. The CDR3 has 12 amino acids. CDR3 nucleotide sequence: TGTGCCAGCAGCTCACAGGGGCTCGAGCAGTACTTC. As protein: CASSSQGLEQYF.

The chain has TRBV19 and TRBJ2-7; the D gene is possibly TRBD2 (7 bases). Per the germline V gene, CDR1 is LNHDA and CDR2 is SQIVND (reference sequence). V was clipped by 5 bases and J by 5 bases, with 25 bases between them. The CDR3 has 17 amino acids. In DNA, the CDR3 is TGTGCCAGTAGTTCCCAGGGGAGGGGACGGCAGAGCGACGAGCAGTACTTC. It yields the protein CASSSQGRGRQSDEQYF. Complete variable domain (other parts from reference TRBV19 and TRBJ2-7): DGGITQSPKYLFRKEGQNVTLSCEQNLNHDAMYWYRQDPGQGLRLIYYSQIVNDFQKGDIAEGYSVSREKKESFPLTVTSAQKNPTAFYLCASSSQGRGRQSDEQYFGPGTRLTVT.

The V call is TRBV4-3, the J call TRBJ1-2; possible D gene TRBD1, 5 bases. Germline values: CDR1 LGHNA, CDR2 YSLEER. The CDR3 has 14 amino acids. Trimming took off 0 bases at V and 4 bases at J, with 9 bases between the two ends. This chain's CDR3 is CASSQDQGLYGYTF. The CDR3 DNA reads as TGCGCCAGCAGCCAAGATCAGGGTCTCTATGGCTACACCTTC.

V usage is TRBV7-8 and J usage is TRBJ1-5; D is undetermined. Trimming shortened V by 1 base and J by 5 bases, and 6 bases separated the two germline ends. The CDR3 runs 13 residues. The germline V gene encodes CDR1 SGHVS and CDR2 FQNEAQ. CDR3 loop: CASSLVRDQPQHF. The CDR3, as DNA: TGTGCCAGCAGCTTAGTCCGGGATCAGCCCCAGCATTTT.

This chain joins TRBV7-6 and TRBJ2-2; TRBD2 matches 11 bases. Germline CDR1 reads SGHVS; CDR2 reads FNYEAQ. The CDR3 totals 15 residues. With 4 bases clipped from V and 5 bases from J, the junction kept 3 bases outside the gene matches. DNA of the CDR3: TGTGCCAGCAGCTCTAGCGGGGGGCCAACCGGGGAGCTGTTTTTT. This codes for CASSSSGGPTGELFF.

The chain employs TRBV27 and TRBJ1-2; 7 positions match TRBD1. The CDR3 spans 13 residues. The junction had 4 bases not matched to a gene; V was cut back by 2 bases and J by 7 bases. CDR1 and CDR2 from the germline V gene are MNHEY and SMNVEV (reference sequence). CDR3 region: CASSLGQDSGYTF. CDR3 DNA sequence: TGTGCCAGCAGTTTAGGACAGGACTCTGGCTACACCTTC.

J is TRBJ1-1 and V is TRBV7-2; 7 bases agree with TRBD1. V lost 1 base to trimming and J lost 5 bases; unmatched junction nucleotides: 4. Germline CDR1 is SGHTA and CDR2 is FQGNSA. The CDR3 has 14 amino acids. CDR3 sequence (DNA): TGTGCCAGCAGCTTAGTACAGGGGAGTACTGAAGCTTTCTTT. It translates to CASSLVQGSTEAFF.

This clone was seen a single time. The rearrangement uses TRBV19 and TRBJ1-5; D possibly corresponds to TRBD1 (6 bases). With 2 bases removed from V and 4 bases from J, the gap between germline ends came to 12 bases. CDR1 LNHDA and CDR2 SQIVND come from the germline V gene (reference sequence). There are 15 residues in the CDR3. CDR3 in amino acids: CASSIRGGMNQPQHF. The DNA of the CDR3 is TGTGCCAGTAGTATAAGGGGGGGTATGAATCAGCCCCAGCATTTT.

This clone was seen a few times. DNA of the CDR3: TGTGCCAGTAGTATAGGGGACTACTCCTACAATGAGCAGTTCTTC. It is translated as CASSIGDYSYNEQFF. V is TRBV19 and J is TRBJ2-1; 7 positions match TRBD2. CDR1 and CDR2 from the germline V gene are LNHDA and SQIVND (reference sequence). The V and J ends lost 1 base and 0 bases, in that order; junction bases with no gene match: 0. The CDR3 loop spans 15 amino acids.

The V and J genes are TRBV19 and TRBJ2-5, with a tentative D call TRBD1 (5 bases). With 1 base removed from V and 5 bases from J, the gap between germline ends came to 14 bases. Germline assignment: CDR1 LNHDA and CDR2 SQIVND (reference sequence). CDR3 length: 15 residues. The CDR3 is CASSIVVRAEETQYF. The CDR3 coding sequence is TGTGCCAGTAGTATAGTTGTCAGGGCCGAGGAGACCCAGTACTTC.

The CDR3 nucleotides are TGTGCCAGCACCTTGACAGGGGTTTACGAGCAGTACTTC. This gives the protein CASTLTGVYEQYF. V usage is TRBV3-1 (or the pseudogene TRBV3-2) and J usage is TRBJ2-7; 8 nucleotides match TRBD1. Germline lookup yields CDR1 LGHDT and CDR2 YNNKEL (reference sequence). Germline trimming cut 7 bases from V and 4 bases from J; bases unmatched to any gene: 6. CDR3 length equals 13 residues.

The CDR3: CASSFTGVSYNEQFF. CDR3 bases: TGTGCCAGCAGTTTCACGGGAGTCTCCTACAATGAGCAGTTCTTC. J is TRBJ2-1 and V is TRBV27, with a possible D match to TRBD2 (6 bases). The germline V gene has CDR1 MNHEY and CDR2 SMNVEV (reference sequence). This CDR3 is 15 amino acids long. V lost 3 bases and J 0 bases, leaving 9 bases between the germline ends.